Detailed here is one T cell receptor beta chain. The record originates from a study of identifying expanded T cells in peripheral blood. Data came from immunoSEQ multiplex PCR; TCRdb stores just in-frame clones and leaves some out. The sample carries 100,000 to 150,000 clones, roughly 84% recorded once. Trimming removed 6 bases from V and 0 bases from J, with 14 bases in between. Germline assignment: CDR1 MNHNY and CDR2 SVGAGI (reference sequence). The CDR3 length is 15 residues. The TCR comes from a person aged 18-69 years in good health. This chain uses TRBV6-6 with TRBJ1-1, with D unclear. The sample comprised blood. The CDR3 DNA follows: TGTGCCAGCAGAGATAGCGGACGGTTGAACACTGAAGCTTTCTTT. Translation: CASRDSGRLNTEAFF.